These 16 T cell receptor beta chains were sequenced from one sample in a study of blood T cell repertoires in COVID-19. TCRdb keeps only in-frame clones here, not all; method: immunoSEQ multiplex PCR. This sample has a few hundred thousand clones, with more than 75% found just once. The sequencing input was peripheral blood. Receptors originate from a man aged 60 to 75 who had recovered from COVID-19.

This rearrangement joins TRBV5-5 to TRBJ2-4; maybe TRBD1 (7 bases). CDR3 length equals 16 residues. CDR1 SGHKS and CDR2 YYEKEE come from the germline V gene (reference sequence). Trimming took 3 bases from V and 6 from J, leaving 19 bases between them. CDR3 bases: TGTGCCAGCAGCTCATATCAGGGGGGACCCCTAAACATTCAGTACTTC. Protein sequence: CASSSYQGGPLNIQYF.

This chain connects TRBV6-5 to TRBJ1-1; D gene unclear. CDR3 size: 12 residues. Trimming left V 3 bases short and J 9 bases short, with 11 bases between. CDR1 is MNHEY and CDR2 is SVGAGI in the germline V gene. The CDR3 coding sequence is TGTGCCAGCAGTTATTTTCGGACTAAAGCTTTCTTT. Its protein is CASSYFRTKAFF.

CDR3 loop: CAIRTGRPTGELFF. The DNA of the CDR3 is TGTGCCATTAGGACAGGACGGCCCACCGGGGAGCTGTTTTTT. The rearrangement uses TRBV10-3 and TRBJ2-2; 7 bases map to TRBD1. Losses at the gene ends were 9 bases for V and 4 bases for J; bases not matched to a gene: 8. The CDR3 totals 14 residues. Germline loops: CDR1 ENHRY, CDR2 SYGVKD.

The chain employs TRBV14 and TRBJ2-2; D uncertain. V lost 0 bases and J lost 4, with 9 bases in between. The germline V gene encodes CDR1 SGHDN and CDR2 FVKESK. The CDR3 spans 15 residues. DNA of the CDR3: TGTGCCAGCAGCCAAGATTGGGCGACCACCGGGGAGCTGTTTTTT. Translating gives CASSQDWATTGELFF.

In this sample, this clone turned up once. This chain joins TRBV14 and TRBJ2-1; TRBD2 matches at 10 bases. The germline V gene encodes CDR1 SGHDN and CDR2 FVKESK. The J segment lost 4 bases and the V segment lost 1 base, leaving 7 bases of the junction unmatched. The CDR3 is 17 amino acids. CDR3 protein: CASSQATSGIQYNEQFF. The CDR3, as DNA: TGTGCCAGCAGCCAAGCTACTAGCGGGATCCAATACAATGAGCAGTTCTTC.

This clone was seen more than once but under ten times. This CDR3 reads CASSHGTPVVHEQFF. The DNA of the CDR3 is TGTGCCAGCAGTCATGGGACACCGGTTGTACATGAGCAGTTCTTC. The chain combines TRBV6-1 with TRBJ2-1, with D possibly matching TRBD1 (6 bases). The CDR3 length is 15 residues. CDR1 MNHNS and CDR2 SASEGT come from the germline V gene. Trimming shortened V by 5 bases and J by 8 bases, and 19 bases separated the two germline ends.

The CDR3 sequence: CASSQQGQPIRYEQYF. CDR3 DNA sequence: TGTGCCAGCTCACAACAGGGTCAACCCATTAGATACGAGCAGTACTTC. J is TRBJ2-7 and V is TRBV18; D possibly corresponds to TRBD1 (6 bases). Germline CDR1 and CDR2: KGHSH and LQKENI. V lost 4 bases and J 4 bases, leaving 20 bases between the germline ends. This CDR3 contains 16 residues.

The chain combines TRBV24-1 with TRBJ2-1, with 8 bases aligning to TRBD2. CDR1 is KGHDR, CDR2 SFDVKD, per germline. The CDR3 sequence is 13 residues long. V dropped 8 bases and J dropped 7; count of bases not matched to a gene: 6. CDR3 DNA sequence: TGTGCCACCACCGGGGGGGGGAGGAATGAGCAGTTCTTC. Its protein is CATTGGGRNEQFF.

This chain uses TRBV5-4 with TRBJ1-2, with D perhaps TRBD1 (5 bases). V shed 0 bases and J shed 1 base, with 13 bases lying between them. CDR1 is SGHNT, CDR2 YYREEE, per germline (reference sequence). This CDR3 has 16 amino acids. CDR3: CASSLDPGRVNYGYTF. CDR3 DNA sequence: TGTGCCAGCAGCTTGGATCCAGGGAGGGTTAACTATGGCTACACCTTC.

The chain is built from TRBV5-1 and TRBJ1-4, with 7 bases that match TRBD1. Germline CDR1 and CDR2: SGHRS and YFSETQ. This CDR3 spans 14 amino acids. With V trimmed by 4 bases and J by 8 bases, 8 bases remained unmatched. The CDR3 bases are TGCGCCAGCAGCCACGACAGGGTAGAAGAAAAACTGTTTTTT. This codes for CASSHDRVEEKLFF.

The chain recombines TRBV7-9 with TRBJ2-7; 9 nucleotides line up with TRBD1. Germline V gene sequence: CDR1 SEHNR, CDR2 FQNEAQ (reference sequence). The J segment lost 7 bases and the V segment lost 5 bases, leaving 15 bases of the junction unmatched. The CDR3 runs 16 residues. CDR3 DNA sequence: TGTGCCAGCAGCAGTTCCGGGACAGGGCCCATGGGTGAGCAGTACTTC. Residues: CASSSSGTGPMGEQYF.

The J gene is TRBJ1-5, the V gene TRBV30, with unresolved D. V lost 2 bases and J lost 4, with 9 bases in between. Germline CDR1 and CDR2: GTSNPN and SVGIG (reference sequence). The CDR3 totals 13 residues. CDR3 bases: TGTGCCTGGAGTCCGGGATTTAATCAGCCCCAGCATTTT. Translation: CAWSPGFNQPQHF. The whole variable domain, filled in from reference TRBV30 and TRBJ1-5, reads SQTIHQWPATLVQPVGSPLSLECTVEGTSNPNLYWYRQAAGRGLQLLFYSVGIGQISSEVPQNLSASRPQDRQFILSSKKLLLSDSGFYLCAWSPGFNQPQHFGDGTRLSIL.

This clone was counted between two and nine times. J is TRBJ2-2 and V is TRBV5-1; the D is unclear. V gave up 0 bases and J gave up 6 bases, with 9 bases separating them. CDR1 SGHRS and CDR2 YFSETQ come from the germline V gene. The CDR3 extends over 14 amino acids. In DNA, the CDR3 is TGCGCCAGCAGCTTGGTTTTCGTCCCCGGGGAGCTGTTTTTT. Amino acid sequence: CASSLVFVPGELFF.

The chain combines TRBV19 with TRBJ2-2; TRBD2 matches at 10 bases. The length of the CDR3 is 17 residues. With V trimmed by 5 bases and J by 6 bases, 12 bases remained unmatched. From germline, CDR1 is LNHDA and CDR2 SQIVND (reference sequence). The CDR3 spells CASSPPTSGVGAGELFF. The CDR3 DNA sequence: TGTGCCAGTAGTCCCCCAACTAGCGGGGTGGGCGCCGGGGAGCTGTTTTTT.

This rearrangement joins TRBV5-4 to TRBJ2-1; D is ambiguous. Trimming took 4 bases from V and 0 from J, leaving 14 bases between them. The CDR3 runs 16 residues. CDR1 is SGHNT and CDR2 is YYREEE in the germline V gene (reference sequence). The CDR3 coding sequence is TGTGCCAGCAGCCGAATGACTGCCAGCTCCTACAATGAGCAGTTCTTC. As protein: CASSRMTASSYNEQFF.

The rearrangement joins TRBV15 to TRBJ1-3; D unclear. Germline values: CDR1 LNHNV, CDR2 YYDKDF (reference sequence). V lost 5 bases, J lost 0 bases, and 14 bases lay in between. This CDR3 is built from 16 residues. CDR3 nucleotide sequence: TGTGCCACCAGCGGAGGGAACGGGTTCTCTGGAAACACCATATATTTT. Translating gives CATSGGNGFSGNTIYF.